This record concerns one T cell receptor beta chain sequence. This clone was seen more than once but under ten times. Its antigen is not yet known. No much larger clone exists at a distance of one base, and base qualities are not known. The sample is drawn from a study of cytomegalovirus exposure and HLA in healthy donors (dated by TCRdb to about 2017). Background for the entire study: According to an earlier analysis of 587 of the donors, some 180 million T cells yielded 95 million to 140 million unique TCR beta sequences and 276 Gb of sequence data. Four to six DR-DQ haplotypes were handled as single units for association and clustering, since linkage in the cohort was strong. Both class I and class II loci were covered by HLA typing, at four-digit resolution. Rather than drawing on any new phenotypic data, the later analysis identified candidate immune exposures from TCR beta sequences and the way those sequences occurred across donors. Using immunosequencing, the study profiled T cell repertoires from 666 subjects and related those repertoires to cytomegalovirus serostatus. The number of typed donors differed by locus: roughly 620-630 for A, B, C, DRB1 and DQB1; 522 for DQA1; fewer than 610 for DPA1; and about 450 for DPB1. Besides the first cohort of roughly 640 subjects, a separate validation cohort made up of over a hundred different subjects was used. In a later analysis, previously published TCR beta repertoires from 666 donors were re-analyzed and high-resolution HLA genotyping was added so that TCR occurrence patterns could be studied. Among some 410 genotyped donors of the cohort, an average of approximately 240,000 unique TCR beta nucleotide sequences were sequenced per donor, approximately 20% of them non-productive. Every discovery cohort repertoire had been produced on one sequencing platform. The study was designed to test whether signatures of past pathogen exposure could be identified by cataloging public T cell receptors. A later genetic analysis took genome-wide SNP genotypes for about 55% of the roughly 670 donors and used that subset as a discovery cohort. Among the roughly 400 genotyped donors, approximately 82% belonged to the genetic ancestry cluster associated with self-reported Caucasian donors. Donor age, sex, ethnicity and CMV serostatus were compiled together with the repertoire data. To decide whether each TCR beta V gene segment behaved as functional or pseudogenic, an earlier analysis of fewer than 750 of the donors relied on high-throughput TCR beta sequencing. To predict cytomegalovirus infection status, the study combined high-throughput TCR immunosequencing, statistical association of individual TCRs with disease status, and machine learning. Around 300 gigabases of sequencing data and approximately 85 million unique TCR sequences were included in an early release covering about 700 HLA-typed donors. Beyond this particular receptor, the publication reports: Most TCR sequences were observed very rarely across donors, whereas some public TCRs were present in many individuals. A later genetic analysis associated a missense DCLRE1C variant with V-gene and J-gene trimming of TCR beta chains, and an independent cohort replicated the association. In an earlier analysis of 587 of the donors, most TCR beta V segments appeared in productive rearrangements about 87% or about 30% of the time, broadly matching IMGT annotations. The study gave a list of more than 150 TCR beta chains associated with cytomegalovirus. Several of the top co-occurrence clusters appeared to be linked to parvovirus B19, influenza, CMV and Epstein-Barr virus, according to a later analysis. Some IMGT-functional V segments, including TRBV6-2 and TRBV6-3, could not be told apart with the 87-base-pair reads, so those segments were excluded. The sequencing pipeline was judged likely to have produced a cluster of highly shared sequence variants as a technical artifact. In both the original and validation cohorts, the classifier was reported to diagnose cytomegalovirus status with high specificity and sensitivity. This cohort had only TCR beta chains sequenced, and the lack of alpha or paired-chain data limited which features could be detected. In a later analysis, TCR association rates were found to vary across HLA loci, with the most associated TCRs seen for DRB1 alleles and the fewest for HLA-C alleles. A later analysis found that HLA-associated TCR beta chains were more clonally expanded and had lower generation probabilities than equally common non-associated chains. Specific HLA alleles were associated with 15,000 to 20,000 TCR beta sequences at a false discovery rate of 0.05 in a later analysis. The authors suggested that the approach could potentially be extended to other disease states and immunological phenotypes. Compared with the roughly 670-donor mean, donors in an Asian-associated ancestry cluster had fewer N-insertions in productive TCRs, according to a later genetic analysis. Because some donors lacked HLA typing at each locus, the association tests relied only on the typed subset. Because counts were too low, under 20 rarely observed V segments, including chromosome 9 orphons, were left out of the earlier analysis of 500 to 650 of the donors. Immune exposure information for the cohort was limited to CMV serostatus. Linkage disequilibrium might explain the correlated functional status among segregating V segments, but an unknown experimental factor could not be excluded. According to a later analysis, most CMV-associated TCR beta chains appeared to be HLA-restricted, and the HLA associations seemed to be driven largely by CMV exposure. Presence/absence analyses assumed roughly uniform sequencing depth across donors, an assumption that may not hold. A further reported finding was that TCR beta sequences accurately predicted the HLA-A and HLA-B alleles for most subjects in the first cohort. Strong co-occurrence of HLA alleles, especially DR and DQ, made assigning TCR associations to individual alleles difficult. A few of the identified cytomegalovirus-associated TCR beta chains were confirmed in vitro to be specific for cytomegalovirus antigens.

The cohort consisted of 650 to 700 healthy bone marrow donors. At the time of sampling, every cohort member was nominally healthy, though immune exposures that went unrecorded were likely present. The donor was CMV seropositive and belonged to the group of 250 to 300 seropositive cohort members. A peripheral blood sample was collected from each donor, and TCR beta sequencing was performed on peripheral blood mononuclear cells. Genomic DNA was extracted from the blood cell samples with the Qiagen DNeasy Blood Extraction Kit. V is reduced by 4 bases and J by 1 base, leaving a spacing of 10 bases between them. From the cysteine up to the phenylalanine, the CDR3 has a length of 14 residues. CDR3 DNA only is kept here, 42 bases in frame from base 1. Reading the germline V gene gives CDR1 WSHSY and CDR2 SAAADI. Library generation was performed with the immunoSEQ multiplex PCR assay. For the multiplex PCR, a mixture combining 60 forward primers for TCR Vbeta segments and 13 reverse primers for TCR Jbeta segments was used. A multiplex PCR assay on genomic DNA amplified the CDR3 region of rearranged TCR beta genes. The Illumina HiSeq System was used to sequence the amplified TCR beta libraries as 87-base-pair reads. The original pipeline was this. A later analysis tallied roughly 76 million unique TCR beta chains across the 650 to 750 repertoires, and some 12 million of those chains were shared by two or more donors. A nearest-neighbor algorithm error-corrected the raw reads and collapsed the reads into unique sequences, merging closely related sequences to remove PCR and sequencing errors. CDR3 sequences were aligned to IMGT reference sequences to assign V, D and J gene segments. For a sequence to be retained, a match of at least six nucleotides to both a V gene segment and a J gene segment was required. Rearrangements were classified as productive when the CDR3 lacked stop codons and remained in frame with V and J, and all other rearrangements were classified as non-productive. Following IMGT convention, CDR3 was defined as the stretch from the second conserved V-encoded cysteine up to the conserved J-encoded phenylalanine. Sequences without an unambiguous match to a single V gene segment were excluded from the earlier analysis of over 500 of the donors. An earlier analysis of 500 to 600 of the donors classified V segments as functional when productive rearrangements were above 56.7% and as segregating when the standard deviation between donors was above 5%. To diagnose cytomegalovirus status from the catalog of TCR beta chain sequences, a statistical classification framework was built. In a later analysis, TCR nucleotide sequences were compared against IMGT/GENE-DB human TR gene sequences so that V and J genes could be assigned. A later analysis assigned CDR3 sequences and most-parsimonious VDJ recombination scenarios with the TCRdist pipeline. A later analysis defined each TCR beta chain by its CDR3 amino acid sequence plus V-gene family, and excluded reads lacking a unique V-gene family. In a later analysis, 500 to 700 highly shared, low-generation-probability nucleotide sequences were removed to address suspected cross-contamination and a sequencing artifact. A later analysis calculated a clonal expansion index for each public chain from normalized within-repertoire ranks of inferred template counts. Generation probabilities in a later analysis came from a VDJ recombination model fitted to out-of-frame rearrangements, and those results were checked against IGoR. In a later analysis, TCR-TCR, TCR-HLA and TCR-CMV co-occurrence was scored with hypergeometric tests, and a repertoire-size bias correction was applied to TCR pairs. In a later analysis, false discovery rates were estimated by permuting HLA or CMV assignments 20 times. A later analysis grouped co-occurring TCRs with DBSCAN, adding TCRdist sequence similarity when clustering within HLA-allele-positive subsets. Repertoires with fewer than 30,000 or more than 120,000 public chains were left out of co-occurrence clustering, as were five repertoires with anomalous nucleotide sharing. TCRdb carries this immuneACCESS record with in-frame sequences only. Its versions omit some clonotypes, under half of them owing to an unresolved V gene in the studies checked, with the rest unexplained. D and trimming come from the DNA, and the V and J calls and clone size come from that table. This sample lists about 120,000 clones; about 68% were detected once. Approximately 10% of the sample is taken by the ten largest.

Specimen: PBMCs. This receptor was taken from a woman in her forties or fifties in good health and CMV-seropositive. The rearranged chain carries TRBV10-2 and TRBJ1-1; a confident D gene designation cannot be given. The CDR3 region: CASSVSGGNTEAFF. The DNA sequence is TGCGCCAGCAGTGTAAGCGGTGGGAACACTGAAGCTTTCTTT.